This TCR beta chain appears in the sequencing data of a study of CD8 T cells in ankylosing spondylitis. Study results and limitations: Some motif variants had been reported before (in reactive arthritis synovial fluid and blood).

With molecular barcodes, quantitative 5'-RACE was used to make the TCR beta libraries. One entry per CDR3 protein, called by TCRdb with MiXCR from the 5' RACE reads. The table records around 120,000 distinct CDR3 sequences, around 15% of them present only once. The CDR3 sequence is 13 residues long. Germline CDR1 reads DFQATT; CDR2 reads SNEGSKA (reference sequence). V was pared by 3 bases and J by 5 bases, with 13 bases between. In its sample, this clonotype ranks as medium-sized. Its antigen remains unidentified. The rearrangement uses TRBV20-1 and TRBJ1-2, with unresolved D. Sequenced material: blood, either unsorted or a sorted T cell fraction (not recorded which). The sequence was collected from a female donor with ankylosing spondylitis or in good health (not recorded which). This chain's CDR3 is CSASQDGGYGYTF. The CDR3 nucleotides are TGCAGTGCTAGCCAGGACGGAGGATATGGCTACACCTTC.